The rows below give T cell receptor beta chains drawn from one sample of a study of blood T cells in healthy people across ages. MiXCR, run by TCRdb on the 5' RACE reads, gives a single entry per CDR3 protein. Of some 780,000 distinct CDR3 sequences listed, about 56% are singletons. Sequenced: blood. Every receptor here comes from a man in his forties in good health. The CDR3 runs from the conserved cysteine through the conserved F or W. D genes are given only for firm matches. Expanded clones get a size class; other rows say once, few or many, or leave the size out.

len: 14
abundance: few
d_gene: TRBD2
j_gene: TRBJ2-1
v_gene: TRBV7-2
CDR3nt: TGTGCCAGCAGCCTTACTAGCGGGATCAATGAGCAGTTCTTC
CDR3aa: CASSLTSGINEQFF

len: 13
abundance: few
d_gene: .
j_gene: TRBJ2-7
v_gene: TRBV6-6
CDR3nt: TGTGCCAGCAGCCAGAACAGGGAGGGTGAGCAGTACTTC
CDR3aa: CASSQNREGEQYF

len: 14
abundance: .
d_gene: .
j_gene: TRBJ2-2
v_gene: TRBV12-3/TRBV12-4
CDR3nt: TGTGCCAGCAGTTTAAACGTCGCGGCAGGGGAGCTGTTTTTT
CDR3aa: CASSLNVAAGELFF

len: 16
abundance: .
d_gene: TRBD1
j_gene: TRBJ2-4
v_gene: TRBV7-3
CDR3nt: TGTGCCAGCAGCCCACCGCAGGGGGCGGCCAAAAACATTCAGTACTTC
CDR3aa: CASSPPQGAAKNIQYF

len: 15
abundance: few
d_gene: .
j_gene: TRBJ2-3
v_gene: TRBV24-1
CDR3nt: TGTGCCACCAGTGATCCCGCCAAGAACACAGATACGCAGTATTTT
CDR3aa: CATSDPAKNTDTQYF

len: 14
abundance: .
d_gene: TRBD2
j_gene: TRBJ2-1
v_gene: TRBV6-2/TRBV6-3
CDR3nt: TGTGCCAGCAACCTAGCGGACCGTTACGGGGAGCAGTTCTTC
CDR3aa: CASNLADRYGEQFF

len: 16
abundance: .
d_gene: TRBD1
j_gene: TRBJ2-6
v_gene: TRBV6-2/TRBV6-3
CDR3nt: TGTGCCAGCAGTTACTCGACAGGGCACGGGGCCAACGTCCTGACTTTC
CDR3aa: CASSYSTGHGANVLTF

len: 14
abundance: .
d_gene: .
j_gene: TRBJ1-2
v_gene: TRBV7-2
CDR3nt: TGTGCCAGCAGCACTGGGCAGGGGCCTGGGGGCTACACCTTC
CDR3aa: CASSTGQGPGGYTF

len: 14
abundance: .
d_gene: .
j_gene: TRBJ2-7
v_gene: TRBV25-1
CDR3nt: TGTGCCAGCAGTGAAGAGGGCTGGACCCACGAGCAGTACTTC
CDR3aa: CASSEEGWTHEQYF

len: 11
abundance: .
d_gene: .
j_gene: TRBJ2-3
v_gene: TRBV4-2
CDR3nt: TGTGCCAGCAGCCAGAGGGATCGGCAGTATTTT
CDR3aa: CASSQRDRQYF

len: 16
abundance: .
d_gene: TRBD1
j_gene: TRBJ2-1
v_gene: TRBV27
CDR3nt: TGTGCCAGCAGACAAACTACAGGGGGCTCAAGCAATGAGCAGTTCTTC
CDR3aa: CASRQTTGGSSNEQFF

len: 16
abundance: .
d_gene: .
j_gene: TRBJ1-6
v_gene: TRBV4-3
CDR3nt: TGCGCCAGCAGCCAAGACGGGGACCTGGGTAATTCACCCCTCCACTTT
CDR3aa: CASSQDGDLGNSPLHF

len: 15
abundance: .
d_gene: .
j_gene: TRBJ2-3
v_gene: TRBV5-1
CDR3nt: TGCGCCAGCAGCTTGGACTGGACAGCCACAGATACGCAGTATTTT
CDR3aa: CASSLDWTATDTQYF

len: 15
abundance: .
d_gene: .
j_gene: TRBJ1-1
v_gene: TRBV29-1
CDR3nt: TGCAGCGTTGAAGCCCCAGGGGCCTCGAACACTGAAGCTTTCTTT
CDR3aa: CSVEAPGASNTEAFF

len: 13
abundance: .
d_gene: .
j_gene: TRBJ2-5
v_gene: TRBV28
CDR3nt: TGTGCCAGCAGACCTCATCCCTGGGAGACCCAGTACTTC
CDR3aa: CASRPHPWETQYF

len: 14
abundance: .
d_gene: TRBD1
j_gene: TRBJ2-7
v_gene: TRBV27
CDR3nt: TGTGCCAGCAGTCCCGACAGGGGAAAAGACGAGCAGTACTTC
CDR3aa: CASSPDRGKDEQYF

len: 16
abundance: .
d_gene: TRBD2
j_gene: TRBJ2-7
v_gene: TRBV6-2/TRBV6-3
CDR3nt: TGTGCCAGCAGTCTAGCGGGACGCCTACCATCCTACGAGCAGTACTTC
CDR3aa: CASSLAGRLPSYEQYF

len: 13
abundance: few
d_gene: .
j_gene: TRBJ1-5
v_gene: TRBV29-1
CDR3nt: TGCAGCGCTGGACACGACCGGGATCAGCCCCAGCATTTT
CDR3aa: CSAGHDRDQPQHF

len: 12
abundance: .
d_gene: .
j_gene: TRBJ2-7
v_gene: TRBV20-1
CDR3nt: TGCAGTGCTAGACAGGAACTGAACGAGCAGTACTTC
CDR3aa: CSARQELNEQYF

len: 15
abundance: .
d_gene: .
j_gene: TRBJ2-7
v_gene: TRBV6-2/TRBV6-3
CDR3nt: TGTGCCAGCAGAACCGCCGGGACTCGGCTCTACGAGCAGTACTTC
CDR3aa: CASRTAGTRLYEQYF

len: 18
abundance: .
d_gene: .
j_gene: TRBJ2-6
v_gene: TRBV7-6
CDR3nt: TGTGCCAGCAGCCCCCTCCAGGGTTTATGGACTGGGGCCAACGTCCTGACTTTC
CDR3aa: CASSPLQGLWTGANVLTF

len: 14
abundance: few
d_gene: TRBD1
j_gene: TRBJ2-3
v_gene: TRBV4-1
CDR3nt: TGCGCCAGCAACGACAGGGGGGCAGGGGATACGCAGTATTTT
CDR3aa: CASNDRGAGDTQYF

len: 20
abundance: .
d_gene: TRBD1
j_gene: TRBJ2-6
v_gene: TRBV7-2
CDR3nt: TGTGCCAGCAGCTTAGTAAACACCGGGACAGTTGTATCTGGGGCCAACGTCCTGACTTTC
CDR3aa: CASSLVNTGTVVSGANVLTF

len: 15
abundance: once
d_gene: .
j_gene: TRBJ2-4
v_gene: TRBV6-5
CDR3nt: TGTGCCAGCAGTTACTCGCAGGCGACCTTGGGAGAGCAGTACTTC
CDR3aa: CASSYSQATLGEQYF

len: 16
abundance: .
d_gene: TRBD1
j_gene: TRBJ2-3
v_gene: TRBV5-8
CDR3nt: TGTGCCAGCAGCGCCGAAAGACAGGGAAGCACAGATACGCAGTATTTT
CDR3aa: CASSAERQGSTDTQYF

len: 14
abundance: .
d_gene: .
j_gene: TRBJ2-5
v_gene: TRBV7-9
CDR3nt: TGTGCCAGCGTGGGGGCCAAGTACCAAGAGACCCAGTACTTC
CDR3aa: CASVGAKYQETQYF

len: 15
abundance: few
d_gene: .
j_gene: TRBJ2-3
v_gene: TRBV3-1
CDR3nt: TGTGCCAGCAGCCAAGATCTAGTAGACGCAGATACGCAGTATTTT
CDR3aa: CASSQDLVDADTQYF

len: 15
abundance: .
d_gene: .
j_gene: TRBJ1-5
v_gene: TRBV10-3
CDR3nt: TGTGCCATCAGTGAGTCGAAGGGCCCCAATCAGCCCCAGCATTTT
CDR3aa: CAISESKGPNQPQHF

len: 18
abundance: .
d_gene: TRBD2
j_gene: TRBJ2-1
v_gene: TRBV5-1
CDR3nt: TGCGCCAGCAGCAGGGCCGGACTAGCGGGGGCTAATTACAATGAGCAGTTCTTC
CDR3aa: CASSRAGLAGANYNEQFF

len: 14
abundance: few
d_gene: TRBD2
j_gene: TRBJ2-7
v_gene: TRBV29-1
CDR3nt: TGCAGCGTTGAGTTGGGACTAGCGGGAGACGAGCAGTACTTC
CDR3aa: CSVELGLAGDEQYF

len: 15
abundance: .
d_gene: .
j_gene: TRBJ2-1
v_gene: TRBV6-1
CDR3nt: TGTGCCAGCAGTGAAGTATGGGTTCCCTACAATGAGCAGTTCTTC
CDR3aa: CASSEVWVPYNEQFF

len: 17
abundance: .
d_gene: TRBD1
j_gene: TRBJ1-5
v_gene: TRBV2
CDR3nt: TGTGCCAGCAGTGAACAACAGGGGGGAGTTGGCAATCAGCCCCAGCATTTT
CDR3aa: CASSEQQGGVGNQPQHF

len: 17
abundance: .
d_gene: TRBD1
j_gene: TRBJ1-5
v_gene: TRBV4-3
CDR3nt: TGCGCCAGCAGCCAAGAGTCAGGACAGGGGAAGGGTCAGCCCCAGCATTTT
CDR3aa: CASSQESGQGKGQPQHF

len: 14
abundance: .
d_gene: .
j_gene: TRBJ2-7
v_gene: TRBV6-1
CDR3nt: TGTGCCAGCAGTGATGCGCACAACTCCTACGAGCAGTACTTC
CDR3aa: CASSDAHNSYEQYF

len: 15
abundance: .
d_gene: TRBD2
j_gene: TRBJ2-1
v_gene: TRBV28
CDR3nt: TGTGCCAGCACCCTTGGCGGGAGGAACGGCAATGAGCAGTTCTTC
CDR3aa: CASTLGGRNGNEQFF

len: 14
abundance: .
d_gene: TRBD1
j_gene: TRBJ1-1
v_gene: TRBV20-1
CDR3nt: TGCAGTGCTAGTCGGACAGGGATAAACACTGAAGCTTTCTTT
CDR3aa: CSASRTGINTEAFF

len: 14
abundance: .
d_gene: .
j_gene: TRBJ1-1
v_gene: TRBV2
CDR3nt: TGTGCCATACCCTTTGGTGGGCTGAACACTGAAGCTTTCTTT
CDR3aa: CAIPFGGLNTEAFF

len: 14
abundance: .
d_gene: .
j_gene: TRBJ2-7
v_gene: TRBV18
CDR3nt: TGTGCCAGCTCACAGAAAGGGGTCAGCTACGAGCAGTACTTC
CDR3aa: CASSQKGVSYEQYF

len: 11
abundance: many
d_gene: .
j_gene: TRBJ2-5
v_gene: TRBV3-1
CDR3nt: TGTGCCAGCAGCCACCGGGAGACCCAGTACTTC
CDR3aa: CASSHRETQYF

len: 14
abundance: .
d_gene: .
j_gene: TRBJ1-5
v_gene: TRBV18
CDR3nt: TGTGCCAGCTCTGCGACGGATAGCAATCAGCCCCAGCATTTT
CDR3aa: CASSATDSNQPQHF

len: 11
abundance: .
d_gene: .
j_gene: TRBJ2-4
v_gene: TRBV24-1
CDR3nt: TGTGCCACCAGTGGGGGATTACAGCAGTACTTC
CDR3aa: CATSGGLQQYF

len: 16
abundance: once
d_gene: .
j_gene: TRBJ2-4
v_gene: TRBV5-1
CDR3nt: TGCGCCAGCAGCGACCCGGGACAGAAGACGGGGGGCATTCAGTACTTC
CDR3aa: CASSDPGQKTGGIQYF

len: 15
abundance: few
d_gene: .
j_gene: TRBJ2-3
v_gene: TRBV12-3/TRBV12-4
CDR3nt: TGTGCCAGCTCTCGGATTGCTACTAGCACAGATACGCAGTATTTT
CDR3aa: CASSRIATSTDTQYF

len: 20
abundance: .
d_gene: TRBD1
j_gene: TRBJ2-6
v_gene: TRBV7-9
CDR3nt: TGTGCCAGCAGCCAAATACTACAAAGGGGGCGGAGCTCTGGGGCCAACGTCCTGACTTTC
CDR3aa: CASSQILQRGRSSGANVLTF

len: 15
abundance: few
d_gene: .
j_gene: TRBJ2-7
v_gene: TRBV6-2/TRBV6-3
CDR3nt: TGTGCCAGCGGCCCAGTCGGTCGAGGGTCCTACGAGCAGTACTTC
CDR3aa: CASGPVGRGSYEQYF

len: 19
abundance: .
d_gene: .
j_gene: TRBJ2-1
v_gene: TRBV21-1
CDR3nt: TGTGCCAGCAGCAAGGGGTCGCTAGCGGGGATGCAAACCTACAATGAGCAGTTCTTC
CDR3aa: CASSKGSLAGMQTYNEQFF

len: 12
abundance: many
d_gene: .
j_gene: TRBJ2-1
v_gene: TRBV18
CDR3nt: TGTGCCAGCTCACCACAGGACAATGAGCAGTTCTTC
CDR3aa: CASSPQDNEQFF

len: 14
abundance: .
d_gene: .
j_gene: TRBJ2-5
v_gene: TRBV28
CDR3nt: TGTGCCAGCAGTCAACTTCGGACGGGAGAGACCCAGTACTTC
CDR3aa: CASSQLRTGETQYF

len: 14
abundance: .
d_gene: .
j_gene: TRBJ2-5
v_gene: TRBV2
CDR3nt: TGTGCCAGCAACGAACAGAACCGACAAGAGACCCAGTACTTC
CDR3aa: CASNEQNRQETQYF

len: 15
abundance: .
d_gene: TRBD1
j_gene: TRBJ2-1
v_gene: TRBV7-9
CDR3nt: TGTGCCAGCAGCTTAGATGGACAGGTATACAATGAGCAGTTCTTC
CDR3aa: CASSLDGQVYNEQFF

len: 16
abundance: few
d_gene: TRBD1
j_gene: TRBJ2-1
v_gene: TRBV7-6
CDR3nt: TGTGCCAGCAGCTTAGTGTTATCGGGGACAGAGAATGAGCAGTTCTTC
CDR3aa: CASSLVLSGTENEQFF

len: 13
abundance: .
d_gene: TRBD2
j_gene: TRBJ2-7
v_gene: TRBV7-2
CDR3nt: TGTGCCAGCGAGGAGCGGGGCTCCTACGAGCAGTACTTC
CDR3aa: CASEERGSYEQYF

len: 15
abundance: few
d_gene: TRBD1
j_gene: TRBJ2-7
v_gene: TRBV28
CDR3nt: TGTGCCAGCAGTTTCCGTGACAGGGGGGTTGGCGAGCAGTACTTC
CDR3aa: CASSFRDRGVGEQYF

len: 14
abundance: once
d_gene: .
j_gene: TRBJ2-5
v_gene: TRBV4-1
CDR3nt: TGCGCCAGCAGCCAAGATCAAACTGTCGAGACCCAGTACTTC
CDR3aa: CASSQDQTVETQYF

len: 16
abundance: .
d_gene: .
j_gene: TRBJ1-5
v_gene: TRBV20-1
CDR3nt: TGCAGTGCTAGAAGTCAGGGGCTCTATAGCAATCAGCCCCAGCATTTT
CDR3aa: CSARSQGLYSNQPQHF

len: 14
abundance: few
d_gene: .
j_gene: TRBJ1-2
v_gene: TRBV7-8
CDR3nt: TGTGCCAGCAGCAAAGGGGTGGCTAACTATGGCTACACCTTC
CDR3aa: CASSKGVANYGYTF

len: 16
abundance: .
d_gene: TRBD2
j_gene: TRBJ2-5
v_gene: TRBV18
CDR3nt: TGTGCCAGCTCACCACCGAGCGGGGGGGCTGAAGAGACCCAGTACTTC
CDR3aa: CASSPPSGGAEETQYF

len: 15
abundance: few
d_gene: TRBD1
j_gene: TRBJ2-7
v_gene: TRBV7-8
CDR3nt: TGTGCCAGCAGCACCAGGGGGACGTTCAGCTACGAGCAGTACTTC
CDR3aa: CASSTRGTFSYEQYF